This T cell receptor beta chain was recovered during a study of T cell responses to AZD1222 COVID-19 vaccine listed by TCRdb under 2021. General notes on the study: AZD1222 recipients given second doses at about 4 weeks or at about 12 weeks were pooled, since spike-specific TCR depth and breadth were not found to differ between the two schedules. Trial participants were enrolled by age into 18-55, 56-69 and 70-plus year subgroups, with around 150, 28 and 57 TCR-sequenced participants respectively. TCR sequencing covered 233 trial participants: 207 given two doses of AZD1222 and about 26 given two doses of MenACWY control vaccine. Here is what the overall study found, with its caveats: Epitopes outside the regions mutated in the B.1.351 and B.1.1.7 variants were reportedly recognized by nearly half of the unique spike-specific TCRs. In the small 56-69-year group, the increase in depth fell short of significance, most likely because of low power. Conclusions about previously exposed vaccinees are limited because only a handful of AZD1222 recipients were SARS-CoV-2 seropositive at baseline. Participants were mostly white British, with more females than males. The authors suggested clonal diversity may have been underestimated. A significant rise in spike-specific TCR breadth and depth was observed after two AZD1222 doses relative to day 0 and relative to MenACWY recipients. Because no day 14 peak-response samples were available, the repertoires could be characterized only after the peak T cell response. The whole spike protein was spanned by vaccine-associated CD4 TCRs, and dominant responses were seen in regions 160-218 and 743-854.

The CDR3 regions of human TCRbeta chains were subjected to immunosequencing. As for the authors' bioinformatics: TCRs in the repertoires were compared against a reference library of SARS-CoV-2-specific TCRs that had been generated with the MIRA antigen-specificity platform. Breadth was defined as the fraction of unique TCRs that were SARS-CoV-2-associated, and depth was defined as the fraction of total T cells that were SARS-CoV-2-associated. Using the MIRA data, every spike-specific TCR was mapped to the spike region that the TCR reacted to and assigned to either a CD4 or a CD8 class. Log10-transformed breadth and depth values were compared by one-way ANOVA with Sidak's multiple comparisons tests. TCRdb provides this immuneACCESS table in a form limited to in-frame rearrangements. Some clones are lacking; in checked studies, under half of them reflect an unresolved V gene, and why the rest are absent is not known. The V and J calls and clone size come from that table; D and trimming were worked out from the DNA. For this sample there are about 130,000 clones; 91% appear just once. Approximately 3% of the sample goes to the ten largest clones.

According to the study, the label for this sample's time point signals: baseline before first vaccination. Vaccinee samples were obtained from the UK trials COV001 and COV002, which included a single-blind randomized controlled phase 2/3 trial of AZD1222 (ChAdOx1 nCoV-19) in healthy adults. Trial participant PBMC samples were collected at day 0 and day 28 after the second dose for TCRbeta chain sequencing. Of note for this clone: Its antigen has not been determined. No per-base quality is available; no much larger clone lies one base away.

The sample was peripheral blood, taken on day 0 of AZD1222 vaccination. The clonotype comes from an adult in good health.

Here the CDR3 is given as CASSQDNGGGNTIYF. The DNA sequence is as follows: TGCGCCAGCAGCCAAGATAACGGGGGCGGAAACACCATATATTTT. Rearrangement joined TRBV4-3 to TRBJ1-3; tentative D gene TRBD1, with 6 bases matching. The CDR3 numbers 15 residues from cysteine through phenylalanine. CDR3 DNA only is kept here, 45 bases in frame from base 1. V is cut by 0 bases and J by 4 bases, and the space between the germline ends is 10 bases. Sequences LGHNA (CDR1) and YSLEER (CDR2) are obtained from the germline V gene.